This record concerns one T cell receptor (beta chain) sequence. Antigen: not known. Other DNA sequences in the sample encode the same CDR3. The CDR3 has 13 residues. Trimming stripped 2 bases from V and 3 bases from J, with 5 bases between. CDR1 is MNHNS, CDR2 SASEGT, per germline. This entry comes from a study of Ad26.COV2.S vaccination and SARS-CoV-2 variants. Study conclusions and caveats: Vaccinees displayed broader spike-specific TCR repertoires than placebo recipients. Measurement of non-spike TCR breadth gave similar results in vaccine and placebo recipients.

Treatment here: roughly 18 received Ad26.COV2.S at low or high dose, single or two shots; five or six received placebo; per-sample allocation not given. After the first vaccine or placebo injection, samples were drawn on day 63. In Boston, the donor was an adult between 18-55 years of age. Libraries were prepared by immunoSEQ multiplex PCR; TCRdb keeps only in-frame clonotypes and omits some of them. The sample has roughly 300,000 clones, 75% to 90% seen once. This receptor was taken from a person between 18 and 60 years old who received the Ad26.COV2.S COVID-19 vaccine or a placebo. The V call is TRBV6-1, the J call TRBJ1-5; D gene uncertain. The sequenced sample was peripheral blood, obtained in a trial of Ad26.COV2.S vaccine versus placebo. The CDR3 reads CASSETDNQPQHF. CDR3 nucleotide sequence: TGTGCCAGCAGTGAAACAGACAATCAGCCCCAGCATTTT.